This TCR beta chain appears in the sequencing data of a study of T cell repertoires in cytomegalovirus infection. As for the study in general: The authors relied on CMV epitopes, both recently identified HLA-C-restricted and well-studied HLA-B-restricted. Indications came from public TCR beta signatures; they pointed to CMV infection and to a matching HLA type. Notes on the study in general: Across the ex vivo response, the dominant clonotypes were HLA-C-restricted CMV-specific TCR beta clonotypes.

TCRdb reprocessed the reads via MiXCR and lists one record per CDR3 protein. The table lists about 830,000 distinct CDR3 sequences, around a third of them singletons. In regard to this clonotype: The antigen is undetermined.

Germline V gives CDR1 MNHNY, CDR2 SVGAGI (reference sequence). The CDR3 sequence is 14 residues long. V shed 4 bases and J 6 bases; nucleotides not matched to a gene: 8. This receptor was obtained from a human donor in good health (CMV status not recorded). Some clones in this sample may be carry-over from other donors' samples. The chain carries TRBV6-6 and TRBJ1-2; 7 bases fit TRBD1. The source material was cultured CD8+ T cells from PBMCs, sampled from culture after CMV antigen stimulation. CDR3 region: CASSSFRGDHGYTF. The CDR3 coding sequence is TGTGCCAGCAGTTCCTTCAGGGGGGACCATGGCTACACCTTC.